This TCR beta chain was retrieved from a study of T cells after yellow fever vaccination. For the study at large: For low cell numbers, libraries were made with SMART-Seq v4 Ultra Low Input.

Study results and caveats: FACS-sorted repertoires could harbor abundant contaminating bulk-population clonotypes.

It was through 5'RACE template switching that TCR cDNA was made, with a universal primer site and UMIs added. A single record per CDR3 protein comes from TCRdb applying MiXCR to the 5' RACE reads. The repertoire holds under 250,000 distinct CDR3 sequences, with 3% to 4% as singletons. V shed 1 base, J shed 7 bases, and the junction held 4 bases outside the gene matches. The length of the CDR3 is 14 residues. CDR1 SGHTA and CDR2 FQGNSA come from the germline V gene. This clonotype came up a few times. The antigen is undetermined. The input for sequencing was CD4+ T cells sorted from PBMCs, taken 10 days after the yellow fever booster vaccination. V gene TRBV7-2 combines with J gene TRBJ1-5; the match to TRBD1 covers 7 bases. The clonotype was recovered from a man aged 18 to 30 who received the YFV17D yellow fever vaccine. The CDR3 spells CASSLVGQSQPQHF. The CDR3 DNA follows: TGTGCCAGCAGCTTAGTGGGACAGAGCCAGCCCCAGCATTTT. Full variable domain (missing parts from reference TRBV7-2 and TRBJ1-5): GAGVSQSPSNKVTEKGKDVELRCDPISGHTALYWYRQSLGQGLEFLIYFQGNSAPDKSGLPSDRFSAERTGGSVSTLTIQRTQQEDSAVYLCASSLVGQSQPQHFGDGTRLSIL.